A selection of T cell receptor beta chains follows, all from one sample in a study of early T cells in non-severe SARS-CoV-2 infection. Each CDR3 protein is one row after TCRdb ran MiXCR on the 5' RACE reads. The sample yields around 70,000 distinct CDR3 sequences, 10% to 15% seen once. Sequences were obtained from whole blood. The receptors shown here come from an adult who was a healthcare worker with PCR-confirmed SARS-CoV-2 infection or an uninfected control (not recorded which). Both conserved end residues are part of each CDR3. Fields, in order: J gene, V gene, CDR3 protein.

TRBJ2-2 TRBV29-1 CSVGAIKAGELFF
TRBJ2-5 TRBV28 CASTNGRVETQYF
TRBJ2-3 TRBV2 CASSEGSGGSTDTQYF
TRBJ2-7 TRBV4-2 CASSQEPTVYEQYF
TRBJ1-5 TRBV29-1 CSVAFNSGAENQPQHF
TRBJ2-1 TRBV2 CASSRLGTGSYNEQFF
TRBJ2-7 TRBV7-2 CASSFVLAGGPVSGQYF
TRBJ1-1 TRBV18 CASSPAHTEAFF
TRBJ2-3 TRBV6-1 CASSEVAGGPEDTQYF
TRBJ2-1 TRBV4-2 CASSQGRDYPYNEQFF
TRBJ2-6 TRBV2 CASSRGPGANVLTF
TRBJ1-2 TRBV12-3/TRBV12-4 CASSPGGKTYTF
TRBJ2-2 TRBV3-1 CASSLTSGSTTGELFF
TRBJ1-2 TRBV20-1 CSALTDSSLRGYTF
TRBJ2-3 TRBV3-1 CASSQDLTSGVTDTQYF
TRBJ1-2 TRBV10-3 CAISESSPGTDYGYTF